This entry lists 9 T cell receptor beta chains sequenced from one sample in a study of T cells after yellow fever vaccination. TCRdb used MiXCR to reprocess the 5' RACE reads, holding one entry per CDR3 protein. The data show just under 600,000 distinct CDR3 sequences, roughly 12% seen once. The material was PBMCs, obtained on the day of the yellow fever booster vaccination. The receptors were gathered from a man between 25 and 39 years old who received the YFV17D yellow fever vaccine.

The J gene is TRBJ2-5, the V gene TRBV11-2, with a weak D call TRBD1 (6 bases). V was shortened by 1 base and J by 0 bases, with 15 bases between the two germline ends. This CDR3 has 17 amino acids. Looked up from germline, CDR1 is SGHAT and CDR2 is FQNNGV. The CDR3 loop reads CASSLGQVTGYQETQYF. For the CDR3, the DNA is TGTGCCAGCAGCTTAGGACAGGTCACAGGGTACCAAGAGACCCAGTACTTC.

CDR3 nucleotide sequence: TGTGCCATCTCCAGGGGGGTGAATAACTATGGCTACACCTTC. Residues: CAISRGVNNYGYTF. The chain links TRBV10-3 to TRBJ1-2, with 7 nucleotides matching TRBD1. Germline V gene data show CDR1 as ENHRY and CDR2 as SYGVKD. After removal of 8 bases from V and 1 base from J, the junction contained 7 bases not matched to a gene. The CDR3 covers 14 residues.

This clonotype was seen more than once but under ten times. The rearrangement links TRBV6-6 to TRBJ1-5, with D unresolved. V lost 2 bases and J 3 bases, leaving 5 bases between the germline ends. This CDR3 has 13 residues. The germline CDR1 and CDR2 sequences are MNHNY and SVGAGI (reference sequence). The CDR3 region is CASSYRDNQPQHF. DNA of the CDR3: TGTGCCAGCAGTTACAGGGACAATCAGCCCCAGCATTTT.

This clonotype was detected a few times. The rearrangement links TRBV3-1 to TRBJ1-4; 7 nucleotides line up with TRBD1. The CDR3 is 14 residues long. J lost 6 bases, V lost 6 bases, and 7 bases had no gene match. The V gene's germline CDR1 is LGHDT and CDR2 YNNKEL (reference sequence). The CDR3 coding sequence is TGTGCCAGCAGTGACTCAGGGGGGGATGAAAAACTGTTTTTT. Amino acids: CASSDSGGDEKLFF.

The chain recombines TRBV6-4 with TRBJ2-1; TRBD2 aligns across 10 bases. Trimming cost V 6 bases and J 15 bases; bases outside gene matches: 11. The CDR3 length is 13 residues. Looked up from germline, CDR1 is MRHNA and CDR2 is SNTAGT. CDR3 nucleotide sequence: TGTGCCAGCAGGGCAGCTAGCGGGAGTCCCTCGTTCTTC. Its translation: CASRAASGSPSFF.

This clonotype was observed many times. The rearrangement joins TRBV5-1 to TRBJ2-5; D gene unclear. Trimming pared 0 bases from V and 1 base from J, leaving 13 bases between. The CDR3 runs 16 residues. Germline CDR1 is SGHRS and CDR2 is YFSETQ. For the CDR3, the DNA is TGCGCCAGCAGCTTGGTGAGATTTTACGCCCAAGAGACCCAGTACTTC. It specifies CASSLVRFYAQETQYF.

This clonotype was detected only a few times. The chain links TRBV28 to TRBJ2-1; 7 positions agree with TRBD2. CDR3 length: 14 amino acids. The J segment lost 9 bases and the V segment lost 8 bases, leaving 13 bases of the junction unmatched. CDR1 is MDHEN and CDR2 is SYDVKM in the germline V gene. CDR3 residues: CASGWAGELVEQFF. The CDR3 nucleotides are TGTGCCAGCGGGTGGGCGGGAGAGTTGGTTGAGCAGTTCTTC.

This clonotype showed up just a few times. J is TRBJ1-1 and V is TRBV18, with D possibly being TRBD1 (5 bases). V lost 3 bases to trimming and J lost 1 base, with 18 bases between them. The CDR3 length is 17 residues. The V gene's germline CDR1 is KGHSH and CDR2 LQKENI. In DNA form, the CDR3 reads TGTGCCAGCTCACCGTTCCCAGGGCAACGGGCGAACACTGAAGCTTTCTTT. This encodes CASSPFPGQRANTEAFF.

The chain has TRBV11-1 and TRBJ2-1; the match to TRBD2 covers 11 bases. The trim removed 5 bases at V and 6 bases at J, leaving 15 bases unmatched. CDR1 and CDR2 from the germline V gene are SGHAT and FQDESV (reference sequence). The CDR3 totals 18 residues. CDR3 residues: CASSNSWELAGASNEQFF. The CDR3 bases are TGTGCCAGCAGCAACTCGTGGGAACTAGCGGGAGCCTCCAATGAGCAGTTCTTC.